Reported below is one T cell receptor beta chain. This specimen comes from a study of shared clonotypes between healthy human individuals. The CDR3 has 14 residues. With 0 bases removed from V and 4 bases from J, the gap between germline ends came to 7 bases. CDR1 and CDR2 (germline): SGHDN, FVKESK. Naive CD8 cells lacked CD45RO, underwent positive selection for CCR7 and left out terminally differentiated effector memory CD45RA+ cells. An even split of each subset's genomic DNA across several immunoSEQ plates was performed. For sorted subsets, about 0.2 ug DNA per replicate equaled about 31,000 T cell genomes. Repertoires were generated with immunoSEQ multiplex PCR, while TCRdb's copy carries only in-frame clones and drops some. The data show about 580,000 clones, roughly 98% seen once.

This sequence originates from a man in his thirties or forties in good health. This rearrangement joins TRBV14 to TRBJ2-1; D remains ambiguous. Sequenced input: naive CD8+ T cells sorted from blood. The CDR3 sequence: CASSQEPEYNEQFF. The CDR3 DNA sequence: TGTGCCAGCAGCCAAGAGCCCGAATACAATGAGCAGTTCTTC.